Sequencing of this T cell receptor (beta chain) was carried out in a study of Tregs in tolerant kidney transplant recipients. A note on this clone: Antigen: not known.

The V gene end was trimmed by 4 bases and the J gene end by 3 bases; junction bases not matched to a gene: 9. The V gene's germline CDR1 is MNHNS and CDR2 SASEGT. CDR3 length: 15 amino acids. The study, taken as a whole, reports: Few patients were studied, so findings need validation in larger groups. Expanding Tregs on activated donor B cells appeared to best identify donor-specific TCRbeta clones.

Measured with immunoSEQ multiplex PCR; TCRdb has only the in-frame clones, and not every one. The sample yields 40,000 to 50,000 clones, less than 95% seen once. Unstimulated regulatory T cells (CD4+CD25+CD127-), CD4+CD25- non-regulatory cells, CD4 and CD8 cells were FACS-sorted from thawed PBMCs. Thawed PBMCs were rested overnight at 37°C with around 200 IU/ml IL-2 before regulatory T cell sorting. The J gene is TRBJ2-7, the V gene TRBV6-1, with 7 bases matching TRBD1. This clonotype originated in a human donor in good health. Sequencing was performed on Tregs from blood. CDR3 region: CASSGTGTASYEQYF. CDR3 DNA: TGTGCCAGCAGTGGAACCGGGACAGCCAGCTACGAGCAGTACTTC.